Below, 11 T cell receptor beta chains from the same sample are listed, as sequenced in a study of blood T cell repertoires in COVID-19. Clones were read by immunoSEQ multiplex PCR, and TCRdb kept only the in-frame ones, dropping some. Of around 26,000 clones in the sample, around nine tenths were seen once. Sample: peripheral blood. The receptors were gathered from a human donor with active COVID-19. The donor label of this sample is uncertain.

The chain recombines TRBV6-5 with TRBJ2-1; 7 bases agree with TRBD2. CDR1 is MNHEY and CDR2 is SVGAGI in the germline V gene. Germline trimming cut 8 bases from V and 8 bases from J; bases unmatched to any gene: 12. The CDR3 runs 14 residues. CDR3 nucleotide sequence: TGTGCCAGCGGACGGACTAGGTCAGGTGATGAGCAGTTCTTC. The encoded protein is CASGRTRSGDEQFF.

The rearrangement joins TRBV15 to TRBJ1-1; 8 nucleotides agree with TRBD1. The CDR3 loop spans 13 amino acids. V gave up 8 bases and J gave up 0 bases; unmatched junction bases: 2. Germline V gives CDR1 LNHNV, CDR2 YYDKDF (reference sequence). The CDR3 sequence: CATGTGMNTEAFF. The CDR3 coding sequence is TGTGCCACCGGGACAGGCATGAACACTGAAGCTTTCTTT.

This clone has just one count. The chain links TRBV10-1 to TRBJ2-1; weak D call: TRBD2 (5 bases). Germline V lookup: CDR1 WNHNN, CDR2 SYGVQD (reference sequence). This CDR3 is 15 amino acids long. V was trimmed by 2 bases and J by 0 bases, leaving 8 bases between them. This CDR3 reads CASSEMAGSYNEQFF. CDR3 in DNA: TGCGCCAGCAGTGAGATGGCGGGCTCCTACAATGAGCAGTTCTTC.

This rearrangement joins TRBV27 to TRBJ1-4; no reliable D call. V was shortened by 5 bases and J by 6 bases, with 19 bases between the two germline ends. CDR3 length equals 16 residues. Germline V lookup: CDR1 MNHEY, CDR2 SMNVEV (reference sequence). DNA of the CDR3: TGTGCCAGCAGTCTGGACCGGAGGGCCTCTGATGAAAAACTGTTTTTT. Its translation: CASSLDRRASDEKLFF.

CDR3: CASSQDSRTDTQYF. The CDR3 DNA reads as TGTGCCAGCAGCCAGGACAGCCGCACAGATACGCAGTATTTT. This sequence joins TRBV11-2 and TRBJ2-3; a weak D match, TRBD1 (6 bases). The germline V gene encodes CDR1 SGHAT and CDR2 FQNNGV. CDR3 length: 14 amino acids. The V end lost 5 bases, the J end lost 1 base, and 10 bases lay between the germline ends.

The rearrangement joins TRBV7-6 to TRBJ1-6, with D possibly TRBD1 on 6 matching bases. The V gene lost 1 base and the J gene lost 9 bases, with 22 bases spanning the gap. Germline V CDR1 and CDR2: SGHVS, FNYEAQ. There are 18 residues in the CDR3. The CDR3 reads CASSLGSVGARNSSPLHF. Written as DNA, the CDR3 is TGTGCCAGCAGCTTAGGGTCGGTGGGGGCGCGAAATAGTTCACCCCTCCACTTT.

This chain joins TRBV6-1 and TRBJ2-7, with 7 bases matching TRBD1. The junction had 5 bases not matched to a gene; V was cut back by 1 base and J by 5 bases. The CDR3 sequence is 14 residues long. Per germline, CDR1 MNHNS and CDR2 SASEGT. The CDR3 region is CASSEVRGGNEQYF. CDR3 DNA sequence: TGTGCCAGCAGTGAAGTTAGAGGGGGCAACGAGCAGTACTTC.

The chain employs TRBV6-4 and TRBJ2-1; 9 nucleotides agree with TRBD2. Germline V gene data show CDR1 as MRHNA and CDR2 as SNTAGT. The junction had 8 bases not matched to a gene; V was cut back by 0 bases and J by 5 bases. The CDR3 totals 17 residues. CDR3 sequence reads: CASSDSGFAGGNNEQFF. In nucleotides, the CDR3 is TGTGCCAGCAGTGACTCAGGTTTTGCGGGAGGGAACAATGAGCAGTTCTTC.

The chain carries TRBV7-2 and TRBJ1-5; D call uncertain. Trimming removed 8 bases from V and 4 bases from J, with 15 bases in between. Germline CDR1 is SGHTA and CDR2 is FQGNSA. The CDR3 runs to 14 residues. The chain's CDR3 is CASAKTPFNQPQHF. The CDR3 DNA is TGTGCCAGCGCAAAAACTCCTTTTAATCAGCCCCAGCATTTT.

The rearrangement links TRBV7-9 to TRBJ1-1; no reliable D call. The germline V gene has CDR1 SEHNR and CDR2 FQNEAQ (reference sequence). CDR3 size: 13 residues. Trimming cost V 3 bases and J 3 bases, with 8 bases left between them. CDR3 protein: CASSFAGDTEAFF. CDR3 nucleotide sequence: TGTGCCAGCAGCTTTGCAGGCGACACTGAAGCTTTCTTT.

The chain links TRBV2 to TRBJ2-7, with 8 bases fitting TRBD2. This CDR3 contains 14 residues. V dropped 7 bases and J dropped 3; count of bases not matched to a gene: 8. Germline CDR1 reads SNHLY; CDR2 reads FYNNEI. CDR3 sequence (DNA): TGTGCCAGCACGGGGGTAGCGGGATTCTACGAGCAGTACTTC. This gives the protein CASTGVAGFYEQYF.